This TCR beta chain was found in a study of T cell responses to AZD1222 COVID-19 vaccine. Notes on the study in general: There were vaccine-associated CD4 TCRs across spike, dominant at 160-218 and 743-854. Vaccination with two AZD1222 doses was followed by a rise in Spike-specific TCR breadth and depth.

V dropped 2 bases and J dropped 0 bases, with 10 bases sitting between them. Germline CDR1 reads MDHEN; CDR2 reads SYDVKM. The CDR3 sequence is 15 residues long. With respect to this clone: What it binds is unknown.

Data came from immunoSEQ multiplex PCR; TCRdb stores just in-frame clones and leaves some out. The sample includes tens of thousands of clones, roughly 90% seen only once; the top ten take approximately 4.5%. The chain links TRBV28 to TRBJ1-2; D is ambiguous. Sample: peripheral blood, taken on day 0 of MenACWY control vaccination. This TCR came from an adult in good health. The CDR3, as DNA: TGTGCCAGCAGTTTAATCGAGGGCGCTAACTATGGCTACACCTTC. Amino acids: CASSLIEGANYGYTF.